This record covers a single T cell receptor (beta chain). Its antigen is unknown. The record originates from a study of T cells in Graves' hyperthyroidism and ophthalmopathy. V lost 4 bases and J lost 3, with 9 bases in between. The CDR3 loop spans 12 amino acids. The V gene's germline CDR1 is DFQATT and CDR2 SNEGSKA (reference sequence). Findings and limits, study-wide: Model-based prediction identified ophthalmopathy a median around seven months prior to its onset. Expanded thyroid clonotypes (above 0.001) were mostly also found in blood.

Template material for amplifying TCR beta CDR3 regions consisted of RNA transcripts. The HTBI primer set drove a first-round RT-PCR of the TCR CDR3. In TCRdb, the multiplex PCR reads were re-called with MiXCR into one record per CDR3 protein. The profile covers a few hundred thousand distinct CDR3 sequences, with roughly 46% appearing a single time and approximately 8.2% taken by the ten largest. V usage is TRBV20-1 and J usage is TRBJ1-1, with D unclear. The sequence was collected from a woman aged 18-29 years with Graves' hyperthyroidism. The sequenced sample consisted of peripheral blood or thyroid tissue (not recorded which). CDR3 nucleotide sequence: TGCAGTGCTACGATTACGGACACTGAAGCTTTCTTT. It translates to CSATITDTEAFF.